What follows describes a single T cell receptor (beta chain). Amplification by 5'RACE using constant-segment primers produced TCR alpha and TCR beta cDNA libraries that carried sample barcodes and UMIs. One entry per CDR3 protein results from TCRdb running MiXCR on the 5' RACE reads. The sample carries fewer than 2,000 distinct CDR3 sequences, around 63% recorded once. The data belong to a study of T-cell memory formation after mild COVID-19. V trimming: 4 bases; J trimming: 4 bases; junction bases outside the gene matches: 7. Germline V gene lookup returns CDR1 SEHNR and CDR2 FQNEAQ (reference sequence). The CDR3 covers 15 residues.

The chain has TRBV7-9 and TRBJ2-1; 7 bases match TRBD1. Specimen: PBMCs or a T cell subset sorted from them (not recorded which). The receptor's source is an adult who had mild COVID-19 (a few samples of this study predate the infection). Cell type and time point are not known. The CDR3 bases are TGTGCCAGCAGCTCCGGCTCACAGGGGTACAATGAGCAGTTCTTC. Its translation: CASSSGSQGYNEQFF.